This passage covers 24 T cell receptor beta chains from one sample sequenced in a study of CD8 T cell repertoires and HIV-1 epitope variants. These receptors have no identified antigens. TCRdb keeps only in-frame clones here, not all; method: immunoSEQ multiplex PCR. Among fewer than 3,000 clones listed, under 75% were seen once. The specimen sequenced was cultured CD8+ T cells derived from PBMCs. The receptor set was obtained from a male donor with HIV.

The chain is built from TRBV7-2 and TRBJ2-5; D remains ambiguous. Germline-derived CDR1 and CDR2 are SGHTA and FQGNSA. V lost 4 bases and J 2 bases, leaving 11 bases between the germline ends. This CDR3 has 14 residues. The CDR3 sequence is CASSSSLGQETQYF. For the CDR3, the DNA is TGTGCCAGCAGCTCCAGTCTAGGGCAAGAGACCCAGTACTTC.

CDR3 region: CASSLSGASWGQYF. The CDR3 coding sequence is TGTGCCAGCAGTTTATCCGGGGCCTCATGGGGCCAGTACTTC. This sequence joins TRBV28 and TRBJ2-5; D may match TRBD1 or TRBD2 (5 bases each). V was pared by 1 base and J by 10 bases, with 16 bases between. The germline CDR1 and CDR2 sequences are MDHEN and SYDVKM. CDR3 length: 14 amino acids.

This clone was seen only a few times. The rearrangement joins TRBV7-9 to TRBJ2-7; a possible D gene is TRBD2 (6 bases). V lost 5 bases to trimming and J lost 5 bases, with 10 bases between them. This CDR3 has 12 amino acids. Germline CDR1 is SEHNR and CDR2 is FQNEAQ (reference sequence). CDR3 amino acids: CASSLGLDEQYF. As DNA, the CDR3 is TGTGCCAGCAGCCTGGGACTTGACGAGCAGTACTTC.

This sequence joins TRBV5-6 and TRBJ2-7, with 7 bases aligning to TRBD1. Trimming removed 5 bases from V and 4 bases from J; junction bases left unmatched: 6. From germline, CDR1 is SGHDT and CDR2 YYEEEE. The length of the CDR3 is 13 residues. The DNA for the CDR3 is TGTGCCAGCAGACCGACAGGGAATTACGAGCAGTACTTC. Protein product: CASRPTGNYEQYF.

The rearrangement uses TRBV9 and TRBJ1-2, with 8 nucleotides matching TRBD1. The J segment lost 4 bases and the V segment lost 4 bases, leaving 9 bases of the junction unmatched. The V gene's germline CDR1 is SGDLS and CDR2 YYNGEE. The CDR3 consists of 15 residues. The CDR3 is CASSLIQGVGYGYTF. The DNA of the CDR3 is TGTGCCAGCAGCCTGATACAGGGGGTCGGCTATGGCTACACCTTC.

The V gene is TRBV19, the J gene TRBJ1-1, with 7 bases fitting TRBD1. Germline CDR1 LNHDA, CDR2 SQIVND (reference sequence). This CDR3 region has 14 residues. J gave up 3 bases and V 3 bases, and 4 bases lay outside the gene matches. The CDR3 protein is CASSIGRGDTEAFF. The CDR3 DNA reads TGTGCCAGTAGTATCGGCAGGGGGGACACTGAAGCTTTCTTT. Filled out from reference TRBV19 and TRBJ1-1, the complete variable domain reads DGGITQSPKYLFRKEGQNVTLSCEQNLNHDAMYWYRQDPGQGLRLIYYSQIVNDFQKGDIAEGYSVSREKKESFPLTVTSAQKNPTAFYLCASSIGRGDTEAFFGQGTRLTVV.

The chain employs TRBV9 and TRBJ2-2; D remains unclear. Germline values: CDR1 SGDLS, CDR2 YYNGEE. V lost 3 bases and J lost 3, with 18 bases in between. The CDR3 consists of 17 residues. CDR3 nucleotides: TGTGCCAGCAGCGCCCCATCTTTGGGTAGGGACACCGGGGAGCTGTTTTTT. The encoded protein is CASSAPSLGRDTGELFF. Variable domain in full (rest from reference TRBV9 and TRBJ2-2): DSGVTQTPKHLITATGQRVTLRCSPRSGDLSVYWYQQSLDQGLQFLIQYYNGEERAKGNILERFSAQQFPDLHSELNLSSLELGDSALYFCASSAPSLGRDTGELFFGEGSRLTVL.

This chain links TRBV19 with TRBJ2-1; 14 bases fit TRBD2. The CDR3 has 19 residues. V was clipped by 2 bases and J by 8 bases; unmatched bases: 14. From germline, CDR1 is LNHDA and CDR2 SQIVND (reference sequence). The CDR3 is CASSIQPGLAGDFLDEQFF. Written as DNA, the CDR3 is TGTGCCAGTAGTATACAGCCGGGACTAGCGGGAGATTTCTTAGATGAGCAGTTCTTC.

CDR3 region: CASSWSENMVYEQYF. The CDR3 nucleotides are TGTGCCAGCAGCTGGTCCGAAAATATGGTGTACGAGCAGTACTTC. The rearrangement joins TRBV5-6 to TRBJ2-7; no clear D gene. This CDR3 has 15 amino acids. CDR1 and CDR2 from the germline V gene are SGHDT and YYEEEE. The ends were cut back, 3 bases at V and 4 bases at J, with 17 bases in the middle.

The chain couples TRBV7-9 to TRBJ1-5, with a possible D match to TRBD1 (6 bases). Trimming pared 5 bases from V and 0 bases from J, leaving 14 bases between. The CDR3 totals 16 residues. Germline lookup yields CDR1 SEHNR and CDR2 FQNEAQ (reference sequence). CDR3 protein: CASSIRTAYSNQPQHF. Written as DNA, the CDR3 is TGTGCCAGCAGCATAAGGACAGCTTATAGCAATCAGCCCCAGCATTTT.

The genes are TRBV14 and TRBJ2-3; D gene unclear. Deletions cut 4 bases from V and 2 bases from J, with 13 bases between. From germline, CDR1 is SGHDN and CDR2 FVKESK. The length of the CDR3 is 15 residues. CDR3: CASSLVTDYTDTQYF. The CDR3 DNA reads as TGTGCCAGCAGCCTCGTGACTGATTACACAGATACGCAGTATTTT.

The J gene is TRBJ2-1, the V gene TRBV5-6; D not resolved. The CDR3 consists of 12 residues. Germline V gives CDR1 SGHDT, CDR2 YYEEEE. The V end lost 1 base, the J end lost 9 bases, and 8 bases lay between the germline ends. CDR3 coding DNA: TGTGCCAGCAGCTTGCTGAGTGGTGAGCAGTTCTTC. Protein: CASSLLSGEQFF. Full variable domain (rest looked up from reference TRBV5-6 and TRBJ2-1): DAGVTQSPTHLIKTRGQQVTLRCSPKSGHDTVSWYQQALGQGPQFIFQYYEEEERQRGNFPDRFSGHQFPNYSSELNVNALLLGDSALYLCASSLLSGEQFFGPGTRLTVL.

The V and J genes are TRBV7-9 and TRBJ2-1; 7 nucleotides match TRBD2. Trimming cost V 3 bases and J 3 bases; bases outside gene matches: 5. Germline CDR1 reads SEHNR; CDR2 reads FQNEAQ (reference sequence). The CDR3 totals 15 residues. This CDR3 reads CASSLAGVHYNEQFF. CDR3 DNA sequence: TGTGCCAGCAGCTTGGCGGGAGTACACTACAATGAGCAGTTCTTC.

The chain is built from TRBV27 and TRBJ1-2, with 7 bases matching TRBD1. From germline, CDR1 is MNHEY and CDR2 SMNVEV (reference sequence). The CDR3 runs 13 residues. V shed 3 bases, J shed 9 bases, and the junction held 7 bases outside the gene matches. The CDR3 nucleotides are TGTGCCAGCAGTTTGGTAACAGGGGATAGCTACACCTTC. This translates into CASSLVTGDSYTF.

The rearrangement joins TRBV7-8 to TRBJ2-7; weak D call: TRBD2 (5 bases). Trimming shortened V by 4 bases and J by 0 bases, and 16 bases separated the two germline ends. CDR1 and CDR2 from the germline V gene are SGHVS and FQNEAQ. The CDR3 has 16 amino acids. The CDR3: CASSSPWERNSYEQYF. In DNA form, the CDR3 reads TGTGCCAGCAGCTCCCCTTGGGAGCGGAACTCCTACGAGCAGTACTTC.

The chain has TRBV6-5 and TRBJ2-1; 8 bases are shared with TRBD2. The CDR3 spans 12 residues. Per germline, CDR1 MNHEY and CDR2 SVGAGI. V trimming: 6 bases; J trimming: 12 bases; junction bases outside the gene matches: 7. CDR3 loop: CASRERELGQFF. The CDR3, as DNA: TGTGCCAGCAGAGAGCGGGAGCTCGGGCAGTTCTTC.

This clone was counted once. CDR3 nucleotide sequence: TGTGCCAGCAGTGCCACCCCGGGACTAGGGAAGCGGAATGAGCAGTTCTTC. This encodes CASSATPGLGKRNEQFF. The chain carries TRBV28 and TRBJ2-1; the match to TRBD2 covers 8 bases. J lost 7 bases, V lost 5 bases, and 16 bases had no gene match. Germline V CDR1 and CDR2: MDHEN, SYDVKM. The CDR3 sequence is 17 residues long. Full variable domain (remainder filled in from reference TRBV28 and TRBJ2-1): DVKVTQSSRYLVKRTGEKVFLECVQDMDHENMFWYRQDPGLGLRLIYFSYDVKMKEKGDIPEGYSVSREKKERFSLILESASTNQTSMYLCASSATPGLGKRNEQFFGPGTRLTVL.

The DNA of the CDR3 is TGCAGCGTTGAAACAGGAGCGGGGCGGGGAGAGACCCAGTACTTC. Translating it yields CSVETGAGRGETQYF. The chain joins TRBV29-1 to TRBJ2-5; 7 bases line up with TRBD2. Germline V gene data show CDR1 as SQVTM and CDR2 as ANQGSEA. The CDR3 runs 15 residues. With 2 bases clipped from V and 4 bases from J, the junction kept 10 bases outside the gene matches.

The V gene is TRBV19, the J gene TRBJ1-2; TRBD1 is a possible D gene (5 bases). This CDR3 region has 13 residues. Germline values: CDR1 LNHDA, CDR2 SQIVND (reference sequence). The V end was cut by 6 bases, the J end by 13 bases, with 21 bases between. Here the CDR3 DNA reads TGTGCCAGTAGGGGCGGCCTTGACAGAGGAAGCACCTTC. The encoded protein is CASRGGLDRGSTF.

V and J are TRBV27 and TRBJ2-5; the D is unclear. V was clipped by 3 bases and J by 2 bases, with 10 bases between them. CDR3 length: 14 amino acids. Germline V lookup: CDR1 MNHEY, CDR2 SMNVEV (reference sequence). This CDR3 is CASSLLSEQETQYF. CDR3 in DNA: TGTGCCAGCAGTTTGTTGTCAGAACAAGAGACCCAGTACTTC.

This clone was seen a single time. The V gene is TRBV29-1, the J gene TRBJ2-7; D is undetermined. V was cut by 4 bases and J by 1 base, with 14 bases left in between. In germline, CDR1 is SQVTM, CDR2 ANQGSEA. CDR3 size: 14 residues. As DNA, the CDR3 is TGCAGCGTTGCCCAATCGGGCCGGTCCTACGAGCAGTACTTC. It specifies CSVAQSGRSYEQYF.

The chain recombines TRBV19 with TRBJ1-1, with D tentatively TRBD1 (5 bases). The CDR3 runs 13 residues. Deletions cut 7 bases from V and 2 bases from J, with 11 bases between. Germline V gene sequence: CDR1 LNHDA, CDR2 SQIVND (reference sequence). CDR3 nucleotide sequence: TGTGCCAGTAAAACAGGAGGTAACACTGAAGCTTTCTTT. It translates to CASKTGGNTEAFF. Full variable domain (rest looked up from reference TRBV19 and TRBJ1-1): DGGITQSPKYLFRKEGQNVTLSCEQNLNHDAMYWYRQDPGQGLRLIYYSQIVNDFQKGDIAEGYSVSREKKESFPLTVTSAQKNPTAFYLCASKTGGNTEAFFGQGTRLTVV.

The chain recombines TRBV5-4 with TRBJ2-1; TRBD2 matches at 7 bases. V gave up 5 bases and J gave up 2 bases; unmatched junction bases: 7. Germline CDR1 reads SGHNT; CDR2 reads YYREEE (reference sequence). This CDR3 has 15 residues. The CDR3 is CASSLAGEAYNEQFF. CDR3 DNA: TGTGCCAGCAGTCTTGCGGGAGAGGCCTACAATGAGCAGTTCTTC.

The chain carries TRBV5-1 and TRBJ2-5; 9 positions agree with TRBD2. The CDR3 has 16 residues. Germline loops: CDR1 SGHRS, CDR2 YFSETQ. The J segment lost 4 bases and the V segment lost 5 bases, leaving 12 bases of the junction unmatched. CDR3 in DNA: TGCGCCAGCAGTTTTTATAGCGGGAGAAGGGGAGAGACCCAGTACTTC. Protein sequence: CASSFYSGRRGETQYF.